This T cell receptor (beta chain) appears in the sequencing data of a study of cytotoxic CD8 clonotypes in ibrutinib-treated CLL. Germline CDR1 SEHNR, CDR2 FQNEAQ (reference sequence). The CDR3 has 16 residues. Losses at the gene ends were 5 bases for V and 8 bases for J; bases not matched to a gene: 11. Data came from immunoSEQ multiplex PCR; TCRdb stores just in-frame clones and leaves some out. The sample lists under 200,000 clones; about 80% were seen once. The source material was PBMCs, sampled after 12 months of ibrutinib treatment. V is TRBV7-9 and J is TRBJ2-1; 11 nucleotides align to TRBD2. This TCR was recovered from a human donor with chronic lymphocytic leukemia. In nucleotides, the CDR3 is TGTGCCAGCAGCGCGGGACTAGCGGAGCCGACGGATGAGCAGTTCTTC. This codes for CASSAGLAEPTDEQFF.